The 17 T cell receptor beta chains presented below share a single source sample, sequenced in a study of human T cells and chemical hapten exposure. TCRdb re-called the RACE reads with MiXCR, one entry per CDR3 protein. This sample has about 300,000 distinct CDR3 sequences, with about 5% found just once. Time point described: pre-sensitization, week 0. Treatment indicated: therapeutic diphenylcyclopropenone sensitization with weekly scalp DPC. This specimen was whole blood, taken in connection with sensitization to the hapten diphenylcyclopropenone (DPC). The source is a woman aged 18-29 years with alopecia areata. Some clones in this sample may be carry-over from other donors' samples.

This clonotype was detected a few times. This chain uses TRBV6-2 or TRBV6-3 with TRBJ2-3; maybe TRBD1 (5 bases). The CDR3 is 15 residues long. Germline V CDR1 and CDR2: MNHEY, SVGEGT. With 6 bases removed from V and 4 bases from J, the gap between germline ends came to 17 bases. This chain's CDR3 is CASSLNSPQADTQYF. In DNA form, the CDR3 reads TGTGCCAGCAGCCTAAACTCCCCACAGGCAGATACGCAGTATTTT.

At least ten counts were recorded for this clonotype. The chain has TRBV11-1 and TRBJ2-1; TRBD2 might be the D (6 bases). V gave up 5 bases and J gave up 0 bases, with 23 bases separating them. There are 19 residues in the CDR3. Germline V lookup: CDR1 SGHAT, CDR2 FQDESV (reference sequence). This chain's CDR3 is CASSGLRGSTPSSYNEQFF. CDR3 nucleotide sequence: TGTGCCAGCAGCGGACTGCGGGGCTCCACCCCAAGCTCCTACAATGAGCAGTTCTTC.

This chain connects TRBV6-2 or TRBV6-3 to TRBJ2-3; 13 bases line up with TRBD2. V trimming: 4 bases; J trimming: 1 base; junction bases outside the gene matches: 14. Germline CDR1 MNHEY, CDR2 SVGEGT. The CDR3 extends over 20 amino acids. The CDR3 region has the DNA TGTGCCAGCAGTTTGAGAGGACTAGCGGGGGTTTATCTACGCACAGATACGCAGTATTTT. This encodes CASSLRGLAGVYLRTDTQYF.

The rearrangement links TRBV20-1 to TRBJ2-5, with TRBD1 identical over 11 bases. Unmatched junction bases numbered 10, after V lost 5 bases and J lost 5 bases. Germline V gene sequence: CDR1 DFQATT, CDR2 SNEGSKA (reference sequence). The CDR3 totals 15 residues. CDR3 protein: CSALVGQGARETQYF. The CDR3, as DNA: TGCAGTGCTCTCGTCGGACAGGGGGCTAGGGAGACCCAGTACTTC.

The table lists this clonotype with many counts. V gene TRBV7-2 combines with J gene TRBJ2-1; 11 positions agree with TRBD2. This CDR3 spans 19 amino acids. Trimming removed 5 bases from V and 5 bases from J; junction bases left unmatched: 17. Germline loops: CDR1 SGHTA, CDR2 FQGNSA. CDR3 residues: CASSPRAIAGGPQDNEQFF. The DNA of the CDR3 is TGTGCCAGCAGCCCTAGGGCCATAGCGGGGGGGCCTCAGGACAATGAGCAGTTCTTC.

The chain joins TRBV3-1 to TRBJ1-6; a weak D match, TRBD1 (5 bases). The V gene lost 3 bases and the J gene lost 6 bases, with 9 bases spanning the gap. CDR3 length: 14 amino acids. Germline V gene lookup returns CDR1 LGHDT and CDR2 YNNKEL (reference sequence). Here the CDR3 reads CASSQGGINSPLHF. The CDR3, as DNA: TGTGCCAGCAGCCAGGGGGGGATTAATTCACCCCTCCACTTT.

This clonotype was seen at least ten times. The CDR3 bases are TGTGCCAGCCGACAGGGAACCTACGAGCAGTACTTC. Translating gives CASRQGTYEQYF. The chain couples TRBV7-9 to TRBJ2-7; 7 bases match TRBD1. From germline, CDR1 is SEHNR and CDR2 FQNEAQ (reference sequence). Unmatched junction bases numbered 3, after V lost 8 bases and J lost 2 bases. The CDR3 runs 12 residues.

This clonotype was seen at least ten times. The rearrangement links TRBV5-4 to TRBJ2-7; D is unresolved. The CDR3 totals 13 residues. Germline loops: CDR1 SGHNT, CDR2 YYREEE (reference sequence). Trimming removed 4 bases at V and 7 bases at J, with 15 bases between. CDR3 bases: TGTGCCAGCAGCATAGGACCAGGACGGGAGCAGTACTTC. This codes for CASSIGPGREQYF.

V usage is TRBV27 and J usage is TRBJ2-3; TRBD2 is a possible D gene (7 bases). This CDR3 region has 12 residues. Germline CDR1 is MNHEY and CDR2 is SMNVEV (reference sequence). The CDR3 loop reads CATGGGTDTQYF. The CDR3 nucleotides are TGTGCGACGGGGGGCGGTACAGATACGCAGTATTTT.

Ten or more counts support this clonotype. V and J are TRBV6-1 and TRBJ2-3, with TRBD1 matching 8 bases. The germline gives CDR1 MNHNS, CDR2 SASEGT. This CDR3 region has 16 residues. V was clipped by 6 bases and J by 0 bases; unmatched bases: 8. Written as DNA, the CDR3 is TGTGCCAGCAGATTGGGACAGGTCTCTAGCACAGATACGCAGTATTTT. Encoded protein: CASRLGQVSSTDTQYF.

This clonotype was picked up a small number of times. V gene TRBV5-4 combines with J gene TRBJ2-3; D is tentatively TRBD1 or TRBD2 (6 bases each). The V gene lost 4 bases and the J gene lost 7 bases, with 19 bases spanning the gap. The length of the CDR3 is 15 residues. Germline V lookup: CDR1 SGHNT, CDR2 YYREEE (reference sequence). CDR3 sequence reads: CASSDWGALRNTQYF. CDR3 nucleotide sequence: TGTGCCAGCAGCGATTGGGGGGCGCTCAGGAATACGCAGTATTTT.

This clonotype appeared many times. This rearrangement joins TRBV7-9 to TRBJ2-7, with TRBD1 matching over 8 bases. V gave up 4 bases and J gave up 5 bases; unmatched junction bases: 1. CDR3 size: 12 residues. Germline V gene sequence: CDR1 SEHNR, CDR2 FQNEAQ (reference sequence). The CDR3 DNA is TGTGCCAGCAGCTCACAGGGGGACGAGCAGTACTTC. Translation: CASSSQGDEQYF.

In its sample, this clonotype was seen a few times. CDR3 coding DNA: TGTGCCACCTTACCGGGGGGGCGAGATGAAAAACTGTTTTTT. Its protein is CATLPGGRDEKLFF. The rearrangement uses TRBV2 and TRBJ1-4, with D tentatively TRBD1 (6 bases). Trimming shortened V by 10 bases and J by 6 bases, and 18 bases separated the two germline ends. CDR1 is SNHLY, CDR2 FYNNEI, per germline. The CDR3 has 14 amino acids.

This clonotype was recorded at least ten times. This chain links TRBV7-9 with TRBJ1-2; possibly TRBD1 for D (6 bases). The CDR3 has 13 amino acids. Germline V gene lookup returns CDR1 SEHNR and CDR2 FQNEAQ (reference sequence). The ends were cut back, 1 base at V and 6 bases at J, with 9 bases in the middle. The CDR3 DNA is TGTGCCAGCAGCTTAGGGGGACACGATGGCTACACCTTC. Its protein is CASSLGGHDGYTF.

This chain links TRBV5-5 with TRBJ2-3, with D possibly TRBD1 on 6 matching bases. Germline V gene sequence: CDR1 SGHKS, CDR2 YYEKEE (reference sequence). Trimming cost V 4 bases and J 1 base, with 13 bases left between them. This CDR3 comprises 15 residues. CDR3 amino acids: CASSPFRGGTDTQYF. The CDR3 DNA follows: TGTGCCAGCAGCCCCTTCAGGGGAGGCACAGATACGCAGTATTTT. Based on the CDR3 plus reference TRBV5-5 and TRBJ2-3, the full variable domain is DAGVTQSPTHLIKTRGQQVTLRCSPISGHKSVSWYQQVLGQGPQFIFQYYEKEERGRGNFPDRFSARQFPNYSSELNVNALLLGDSALYLCASSPFRGGTDTQYFGPGTRLTVL.

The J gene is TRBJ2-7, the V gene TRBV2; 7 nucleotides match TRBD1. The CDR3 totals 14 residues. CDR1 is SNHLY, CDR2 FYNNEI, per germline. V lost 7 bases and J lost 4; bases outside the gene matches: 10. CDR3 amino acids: CASNREGAGYEQYF. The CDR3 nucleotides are TGTGCCAGCAACCGTGAGGGGGCCGGATACGAGCAGTACTTC.

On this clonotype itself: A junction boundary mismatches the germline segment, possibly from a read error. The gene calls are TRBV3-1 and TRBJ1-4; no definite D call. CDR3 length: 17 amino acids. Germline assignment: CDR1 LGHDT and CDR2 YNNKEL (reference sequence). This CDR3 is CASSLRYLQAPDEKPFF. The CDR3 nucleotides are TGTGCCAGCAGTCTAAGATACCTTCAGGCTCCGGATGAAAAACCGTTTTTT. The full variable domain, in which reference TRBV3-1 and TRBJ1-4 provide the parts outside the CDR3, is DTAVSQTPKYLVTQMGNDKSIKCEQNLGHDTMYWYKQDSKKFLKIMFSYNNKELIINETVPNRFSPKSPDKAHLNLHINSLELGDSAVYFCASSLRYLQAPDEKPFFGSGTQLSVL.